These 12 T cell receptor beta chains came from one sample sequenced in a study of PD-L1 blockade in urothelial cancer. Time point here: pretreatment peripheral blood. Data came from immunoSEQ multiplex PCR; TCRdb stores just in-frame clones and leaves some out. The sample records approximately 41,000 clones, 85% being singletons. Sequenced material: PBMCs, taken around atezolizumab (anti-PD-L1) treatment. These receptors all stem from a man aged 80 or over with urothelial cancer.

V and J are TRBV6-1 and TRBJ2-7, with 7 bases identical to TRBD1. CDR1 is MNHNS, CDR2 SASEGT, per germline. This CDR3 region has 14 residues. Trimming took 9 bases from V and 2 from J; bases not matched to a gene: 10. The CDR3 loop reads CASHQGQVAYEQYF. The CDR3 bases are TGTGCCAGTCACCAAGGACAGGTGGCCTACGAGCAGTACTTC.

The V gene is TRBV19, the J gene TRBJ2-7; 9 bases match TRBD1. The length of the CDR3 is 14 residues. The trim removed 7 bases at V and 1 base at J, leaving 5 bases unmatched. Looked up from germline, CDR1 is LNHDA and CDR2 is SQIVND (reference sequence). DNA of the CDR3: TGTGCCAGTACATCGGGACAGGGATCCTACGAGCAGTACTTC. It encodes CASTSGQGSYEQYF.

The chain employs TRBV5-1 and TRBJ2-1; 9 bases are shared with TRBD2. Germline CDR1 reads SGHRS; CDR2 reads YFSETQ. The V and J ends lost 0 bases and 2 bases, in that order; junction bases with no gene match: 3. This CDR3 region has 16 residues. CDR3 protein: CASSLVAGGTYNEQFF. The CDR3 coding sequence is TGCGCCAGCAGCTTGGTTGCGGGAGGGACCTACAATGAGCAGTTCTTC. Full variable domain (missing parts from reference TRBV5-1 and TRBJ2-1): KAGVTQTPRYLIKTRGQQVTLSCSPISGHRSVSWYQQTPGQGLQFLFEYFSETQRNKGNFPGRFSGRQFSNSRSEMNVSTLELGDSALYLCASSLVAGGTYNEQFFGPGTRLTVL.

This clone was recorded only once. The V call is TRBV18, the J call TRBJ2-5; D is unclear. Germline assignment: CDR1 KGHSH and CDR2 LQKENI. This CDR3 has 14 amino acids. The V and J ends lost 0 bases and 5 bases respectively, with 10 bases between them. CDR3 region: CASSPPRPQETQYF. DNA for the CDR3: TGTGCCAGCTCACCACCGAGGCCCCAGGAGACCCAGTACTTC.

Note on this clone: Just one base apart from a much larger clone, this may be a read error. This sample includes further DNA sequences coding for the same CDR3. The rearrangement uses TRBV6-1 and TRBJ1-2, with D unresolved. This CDR3 comprises 14 residues. CDR1 is MNHNS, CDR2 SASEGT, per germline. V was clipped by 5 bases and J by 5 bases, with 15 bases between them. The CDR3 spells CASSLEPAGYGYTF. The CDR3 DNA reads as TGTGCCAGCAGTTTGGAACCTGCGGGTTATGGCTACACCTTC.

This sequence joins TRBV2 and TRBJ2-7, with 9 bases aligning to TRBD1. The CDR3 spans 14 residues. The V and J ends lost 7 bases and 1 base, in that order; junction bases with no gene match: 5. Germline loops: CDR1 SNHLY, CDR2 FYNNEI. The DNA for the CDR3 is TGTGCCAGCACTTCCGGGACAGGGTCCTACGAGCAGTACTTC. Protein product: CASTSGTGSYEQYF.

This chain joins TRBV5-3 and TRBJ1-4, with 8 bases matching TRBD1. TRBV5-3 is designated an ORF whose function remains uncertain. The CDR3 sequence is 20 residues long. After removal of 2 bases from V and 4 bases from J, the junction contained 19 bases not matched to a gene. The CDR3 sequence: CARSFPIPDRAGPGNEKLFF. CDR3 nucleotide sequence: TGTGCCAGAAGCTTTCCCATTCCGGACAGGGCTGGGCCGGGTAATGAAAAACTGTTTTTT.

The genes are TRBV14 and TRBJ1-3; D ambiguous. Trimming shortened V by 5 bases and J by 2 bases, and 13 bases separated the two germline ends. The germline V gene has CDR1 SGHDN and CDR2 FVKESK. There are 15 residues in the CDR3. The CDR3 sequence is CASSEGLGPGNTIYF. For the CDR3, the DNA is TGTGCCAGCAGCGAAGGGCTGGGCCCTGGAAACACCATATATTTT. Together with reference TRBV14 and TRBJ1-3, the CDR3 gives the full variable domain: EAGVTQFPSHSVIEKGQTVTLRCDPISGHDNLYWYRRVMGKEIKFLLHFVKESKQDESGMPNNRFLAERTGGTYSTLKVQPAELEDSGVYFCASSEGLGPGNTIYFGEGSWLTVV.

This clone was counted only a few times. The genes are TRBV2 and TRBJ1-2; possibly TRBD1 for D (5 bases). The CDR3 has 11 residues. The germline V and J ends were trimmed by 2 bases and 8 bases, with 6 bases remaining between them. Germline values: CDR1 SNHLY, CDR2 FYNNEI. CDR3 sequence: CASSERGGYTF. The CDR3 DNA reads as TGTGCCAGCAGTGAAAGGGGAGGCTACACCTTC.

This chain links TRBV7-9 with TRBJ2-5, with 11 nucleotides matching TRBD1. Germline-derived CDR1 and CDR2 are SEHNR and FQNEAQ (reference sequence). The V gene end was trimmed by 4 bases and the J gene end by 5 bases; junction bases not matched to a gene: 6. The CDR3 consists of 15 residues. The CDR3 bases are TGTGCCAGCAGCTCCGGACAGGGGGCGAGGGAGACCCAGTACTTC. Encoded protein: CASSSGQGARETQYF.

This sequence joins TRBV4-1 and TRBJ1-2; TRBD1 is a possible D gene (6 bases). Germline CDR1 reads MGHRA; CDR2 reads YSYEKL. The CDR3 runs to 15 residues. V was clipped by 3 bases and J by 4 bases, with 15 bases between them. DNA for the CDR3: TGCGCCAGCAGCCAGGCAGGGGTTGAGGGCTATGGCTACACCTTC. Translating gives CASSQAGVEGYGYTF.

V and J are TRBV14 and TRBJ1-1; 8 nucleotides match TRBD1. Germline CDR1 SGHDN, CDR2 FVKESK. The V and J ends lost 4 bases and 0 bases, in that order; junction bases with no gene match: 7. This CDR3 region has 16 residues. The CDR3 region has the DNA TGTGCCAGCAGCCCTCGACAGGGGAGGATGAACACTGAAGCTTTCTTT. Translation gives CASSPRQGRMNTEAFF.